This T cell receptor beta chain was observed in a study of identifying expanded T cells in peripheral blood. The CDR3 is 13 amino acids. V was pared by 2 bases and J by 7 bases, with 2 bases of the junction left unmatched. The germline V gene encodes CDR1 MNHNY and CDR2 SVGAGI (reference sequence). Profiling relied on immunoSEQ multiplex PCR, and the TCRdb table lists in-frame clones only, not all of them. Of about 86,000 clones in the sample, roughly 85% were seen once. Healthy donors had no documented immune events, such as infections, while sampled. A remark on this clone: Its antigen is not known.

Whole-study results and caveats: Roughly 1.2 clones differed between technical replicates, versus 16.4 and 19 over time. Clone count variance between roughly 2-week samples rose with total template count.

This chain connects TRBV6-6 to TRBJ1-1, with 9 nucleotides matching TRBD1. The specimen was blood. The sequence was obtained from a person aged 18 to 69 in good health. CDR3 nucleotides: TGTGCCAGCAGTTACGGGACAGGGATTGAAGCTTTCTTT. Translated: CASSYGTGIEAFF.